This TCR beta chain was observed in a study of T cell responses to AZD1222 COVID-19 vaccine. TCRdb's table, derived via immunoSEQ multiplex PCR, lists solely in-frame clones and lacks some. The sample consists of over 85,000 clones, nearly 90% of them appearing once. Trimming left V 3 bases short and J 2 bases short, with 8 bases between. Germline V CDR1 and CDR2: KGHSH, LQKENI. This CDR3 has 14 residues. The material sequenced was peripheral blood, taken on day 0 of AZD1222 vaccination. The receptor was isolated from an adult in good health. The chain joins TRBV18 to TRBJ1-5; the D gene is possibly TRBD1 (5 bases). As DNA, the CDR3 is TGTGCCAGCTCACCGCCGGGGGGCAATCAGCCCCAGCATTTT. Its protein is CASSPPGGNQPQHF.